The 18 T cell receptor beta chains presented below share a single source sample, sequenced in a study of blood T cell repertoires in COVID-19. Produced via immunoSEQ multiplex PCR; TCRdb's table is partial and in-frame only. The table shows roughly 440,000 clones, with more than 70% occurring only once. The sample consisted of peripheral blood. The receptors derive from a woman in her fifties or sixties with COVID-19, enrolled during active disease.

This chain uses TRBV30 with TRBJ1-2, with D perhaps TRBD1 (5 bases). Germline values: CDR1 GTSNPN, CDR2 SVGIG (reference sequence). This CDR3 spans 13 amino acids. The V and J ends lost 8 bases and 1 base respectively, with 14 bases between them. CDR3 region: CAIQGLGNYGYTF. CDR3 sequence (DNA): TGTGCCATCCAGGGACTTGGTAACTATGGCTACACCTTC.

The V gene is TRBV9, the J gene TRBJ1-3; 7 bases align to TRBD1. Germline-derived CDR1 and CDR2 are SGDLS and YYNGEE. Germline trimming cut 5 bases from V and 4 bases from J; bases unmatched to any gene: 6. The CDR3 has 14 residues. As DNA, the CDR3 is TGTGCCAGCAGTTTCGGGACAGAAGGAAACACCATATATTTT. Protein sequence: CASSFGTEGNTIYF.

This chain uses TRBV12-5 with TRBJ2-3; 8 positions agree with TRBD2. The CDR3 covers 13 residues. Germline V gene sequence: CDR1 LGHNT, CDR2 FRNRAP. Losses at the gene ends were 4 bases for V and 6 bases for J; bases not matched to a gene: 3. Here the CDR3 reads CASGSSGGDTQYF. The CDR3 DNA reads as TGTGCTAGTGGTTCTTCGGGGGGGGATACGCAGTATTTT.

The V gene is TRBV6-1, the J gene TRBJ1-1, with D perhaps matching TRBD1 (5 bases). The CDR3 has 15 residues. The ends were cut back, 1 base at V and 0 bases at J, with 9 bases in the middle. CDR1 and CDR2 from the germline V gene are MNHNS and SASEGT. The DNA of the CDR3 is TGTGCCAGCAGTGAAGGGTGGGGGGTGAACACTGAAGCTTTCTTT. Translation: CASSEGWGVNTEAFF.

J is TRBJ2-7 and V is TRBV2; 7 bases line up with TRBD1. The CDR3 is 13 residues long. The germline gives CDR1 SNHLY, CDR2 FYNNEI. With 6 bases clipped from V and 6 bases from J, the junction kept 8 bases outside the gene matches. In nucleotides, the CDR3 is TGTGCCAGCAGAGTAGACAGGGCCGGCGAGCAGTACTTC. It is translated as CASRVDRAGEQYF.

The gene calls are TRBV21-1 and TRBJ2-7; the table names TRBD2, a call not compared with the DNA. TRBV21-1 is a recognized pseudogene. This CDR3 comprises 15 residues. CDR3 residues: CASSHRGPGVHEQYF. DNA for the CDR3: TGTGCCAGCAGCCATCGCGGGCCCGGGGTCCACGAGCAGTACTTC.

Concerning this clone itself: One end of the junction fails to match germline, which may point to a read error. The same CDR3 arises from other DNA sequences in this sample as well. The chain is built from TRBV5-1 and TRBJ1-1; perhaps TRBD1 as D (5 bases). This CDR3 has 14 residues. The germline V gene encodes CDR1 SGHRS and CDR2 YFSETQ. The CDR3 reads CASSFGAGGTEAFF. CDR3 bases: TGCGCCAGCAGCTTCGGGGCCGGGGGTACTGAGGCTTTCTTT. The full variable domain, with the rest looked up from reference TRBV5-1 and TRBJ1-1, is KAGVTQTPRYLIKTRGQQVTLSCSPISGHRSVSWYQQTPGQGLQFLFEYFSETQRNKGNFPGRFSGRQFSNSRSEMNVSTLELGDSALYLCASSFGAGGTEAFFGQGTRLTVV.

CDR3 bases: TGTGCCAGCAGCCTGGCGGGGGTTTACGAGCAGTACTTC. Protein sequence: CASSLAGVYEQYF. The J gene is TRBJ2-7, the V gene TRBV5-4; 7 bases agree with TRBD2. CDR3 length: 13 amino acids. The germline V gene encodes CDR1 SGHNT and CDR2 YYREEE (reference sequence). V was pared by 4 bases and J by 4 bases, with 5 bases of the junction left unmatched.

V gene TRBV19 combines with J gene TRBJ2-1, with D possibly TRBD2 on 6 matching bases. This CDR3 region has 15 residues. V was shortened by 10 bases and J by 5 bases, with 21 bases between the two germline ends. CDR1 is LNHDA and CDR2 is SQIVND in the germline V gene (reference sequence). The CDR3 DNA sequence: TGTGCCACCCCGGCAGAGCGGGTTAAGAACAATGAGCAGTTCTTC. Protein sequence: CATPAERVKNNEQFF.

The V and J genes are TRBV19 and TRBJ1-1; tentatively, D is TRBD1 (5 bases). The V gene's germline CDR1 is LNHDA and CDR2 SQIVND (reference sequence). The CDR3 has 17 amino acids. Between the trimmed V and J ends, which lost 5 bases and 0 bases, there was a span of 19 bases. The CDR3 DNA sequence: TGTGCCAGTAGTCCCCGCATAGGGGAAACCTTGAACACTGAAGCTTTCTTT. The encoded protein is CASSPRIGETLNTEAFF.

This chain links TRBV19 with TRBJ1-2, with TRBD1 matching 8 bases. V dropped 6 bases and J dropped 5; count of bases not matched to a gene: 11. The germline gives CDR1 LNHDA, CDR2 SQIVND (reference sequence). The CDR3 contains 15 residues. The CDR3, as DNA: TGTGCCAGTAGCCCTCGGGCTCAGGGGGCGTATGGCTACACCTTC. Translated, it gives CASSPRAQGAYGYTF.

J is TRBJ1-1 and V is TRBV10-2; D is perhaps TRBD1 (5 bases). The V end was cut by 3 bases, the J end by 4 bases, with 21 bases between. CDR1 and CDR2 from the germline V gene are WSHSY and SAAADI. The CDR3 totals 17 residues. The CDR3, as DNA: TGCGCCAGCAGTGAAGGAATCGGGGGAGTGGGGAGCACTGAAGCTTTCTTT. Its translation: CASSEGIGGVGSTEAFF.

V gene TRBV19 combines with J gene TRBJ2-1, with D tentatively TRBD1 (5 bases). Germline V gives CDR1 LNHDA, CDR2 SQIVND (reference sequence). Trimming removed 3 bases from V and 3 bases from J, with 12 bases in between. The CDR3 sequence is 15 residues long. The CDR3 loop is CASSMGQASYNEQFF. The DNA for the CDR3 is TGTGCCAGTAGTATGGGGCAGGCCAGCTACAATGAGCAGTTCTTC.

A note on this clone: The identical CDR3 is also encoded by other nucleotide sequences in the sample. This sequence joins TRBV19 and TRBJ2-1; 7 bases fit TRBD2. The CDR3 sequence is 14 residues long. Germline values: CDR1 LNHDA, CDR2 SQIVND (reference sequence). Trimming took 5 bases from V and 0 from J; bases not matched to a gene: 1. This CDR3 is CASSPGGSYNEQFF. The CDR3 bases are TGTGCCAGTAGTCCGGGGGGCTCCTACAATGAGCAGTTCTTC.

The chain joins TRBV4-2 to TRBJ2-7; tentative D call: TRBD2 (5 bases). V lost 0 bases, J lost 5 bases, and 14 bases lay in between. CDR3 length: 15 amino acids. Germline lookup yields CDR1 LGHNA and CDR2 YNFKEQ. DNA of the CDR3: TGTGCCAGCAGCCAAGATCGTGCTCTAGCCGACGAGCAGTACTTC. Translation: CASSQDRALADEQYF.

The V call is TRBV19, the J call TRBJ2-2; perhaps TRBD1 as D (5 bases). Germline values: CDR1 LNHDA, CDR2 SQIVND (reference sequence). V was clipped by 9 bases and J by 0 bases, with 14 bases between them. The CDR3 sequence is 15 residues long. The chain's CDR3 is CARPVTAPNTGELFF. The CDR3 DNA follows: TGTGCCAGGCCCGTGACAGCCCCGAACACCGGGGAGCTGTTTTTT. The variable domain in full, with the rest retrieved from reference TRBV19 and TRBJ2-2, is DGGITQSPKYLFRKEGQNVTLSCEQNLNHDAMYWYRQDPGQGLRLIYYSQIVNDFQKGDIAEGYSVSREKKESFPLTVTSAQKNPTAFYLCARPVTAPNTGELFFGEGSRLTVL.

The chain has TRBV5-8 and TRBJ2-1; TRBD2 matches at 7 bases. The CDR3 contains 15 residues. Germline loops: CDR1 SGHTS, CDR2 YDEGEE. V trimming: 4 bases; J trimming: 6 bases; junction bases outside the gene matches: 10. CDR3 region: CASSPGGGTINEQFF. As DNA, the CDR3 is TGTGCCAGCAGCCCGGGAGGCGGGACCATCAATGAGCAGTTCTTC.

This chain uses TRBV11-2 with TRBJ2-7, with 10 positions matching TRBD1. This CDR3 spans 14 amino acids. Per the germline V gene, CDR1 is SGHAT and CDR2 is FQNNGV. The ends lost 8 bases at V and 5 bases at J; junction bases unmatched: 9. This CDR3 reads CASLGGQGMDEQYF. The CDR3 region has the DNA TGTGCCAGCCTGGGGGGACAGGGGATGGACGAGCAGTACTTC.